The 31 T cell receptor beta chains below all came from one sample that was sequenced in a study of T cell repertoires in cytomegalovirus infection. MiXCR, run by TCRdb on the reads, gives a single entry per CDR3 protein. The sample lists fewer than 550,000 distinct CDR3 sequences; 31% were seen once. The sample consisted of PBMCs. The receptors shown here come from a human donor in good health (CMV status not recorded). Some clones in this sample may be carry-over from other donors' samples.

The chain couples TRBV4-3 to TRBJ1-5; D is undetermined. The V gene's germline CDR1 is LGHNA and CDR2 YSLEER. The CDR3 is 14 amino acids. Deletions cut 1 base from V and 2 bases from J, with 6 bases between. The CDR3 sequence is CASSQVVGNQPQHF. In nucleotides, the CDR3 is TGCGCCAGCAGCCAAGTGGTCGGCAATCAGCCCCAGCATTTT.

The rearrangement uses TRBV6-2 or TRBV6-3 and TRBJ2-1; a weak D match, TRBD1 (7 bases). Trimming removed 5 bases from V and 12 bases from J, with 14 bases in between. The CDR3 has 12 residues. In germline, CDR1 is MNHEY, CDR2 SVGEGT. CDR3 region: CASSPGGQRQFF. Written as DNA, the CDR3 is TGTGCCAGCAGTCCCGGGGGACAGAGGCAGTTCTTC.

The table lists this clonotype with a few counts. The CDR3 region is CASSLSLRQGASGYTF. In DNA form, the CDR3 reads TGTGCCAGCAGTTTATCCCTTCGACAGGGGGCGTCGGGCTACACCTTC. The J gene is TRBJ1-2, the V gene TRBV12-3 or TRBV12-4, with TRBD1 identical over 10 bases. The V segment lost 2 bases and the J segment 8 bases; nucleotides outside the gene matches: 11. The CDR3 has 16 amino acids.

This clonotype was counted ten times or more. The rearrangement links TRBV12-3 or TRBV12-4 to TRBJ2-7; D may be TRBD2 (6 bases). The CDR3 contains 17 residues. Deletions cut 0 bases from V and 1 base from J, with 16 bases between. CDR3 region: CASSLAPTGVTSYEQYF. CDR3 sequence (DNA): TGTGCCAGCAGTTTAGCGCCGACGGGGGTTACATCCTACGAGCAGTACTTC.

This clonotype was recorded at least ten times. The V call is TRBV7-8, the J call TRBJ1-1; no firm D call. The CDR3 runs 14 residues. V lost 1 base and J lost 1, with 7 bases in between. The V gene's germline CDR1 is SGHVS and CDR2 FQNEAQ. In DNA form, the CDR3 reads TGTGCCAGCAGCTTAGTGAAGGGGAACACTGAAGCTTTCTTT. It yields the protein CASSLVKGNTEAFF.

On this clonotype: Compared with germline, one end of the junction differs, possibly owing to a read error. The gene calls are TRBV12-3 or TRBV12-4 and TRBJ2-7, with 7 bases lining up with TRBD1. The CDR3 totals 15 residues. CDR3: CVSSTRDSQFYEQYF. Written as DNA, the CDR3 is TGTGTCAGCAGTACCCGGGACAGCCAATTTTACGAGCAGTACTTC.

This chain links TRBV9 with TRBJ1-2, with D perhaps matching TRBD1 (5 bases). This CDR3 contains 14 residues. The germline V gene has CDR1 SGDLS and CDR2 YYNGEE. The V and J ends lost 4 bases and 4 bases respectively, with 14 bases between them. The CDR3 region has the DNA TGTGCCAGCAGCCGGAGGGACGGTATCTATGGCTACACCTTC. Translation gives CASSRRDGIYGYTF. The variable domain in full, completed from reference TRBV9 and TRBJ1-2, reads DSGVTQTPKHLITATGQRVTLRCSPRSGDLSVYWYQQSLDQGLQFLIQYYNGEERAKGNILERFSAQQFPDLHSELNLSSLELGDSALYFCASSRRDGIYGYTFGSGTRLTVV.

The CDR3 DNA is TGTGCCAGCAGTCCGACAGGGATCGGCTCCTACGAGCAGTACTTC. It is translated as CASSPTGIGSYEQYF. This rearrangement joins TRBV6-6 to TRBJ2-7; 7 nucleotides line up with TRBD1. Trimming removed 5 bases from V and 0 bases from J; junction bases left unmatched: 7. The CDR3 runs to 15 residues. The germline gives CDR1 MNHNY, CDR2 SVGAGI (reference sequence).

This chain joins TRBV7-9 and TRBJ1-1; 7 nucleotides line up with TRBD1. Germline V lookup: CDR1 SEHNR, CDR2 FQNEAQ (reference sequence). The junction had 18 bases not matched to a gene; V was cut back by 5 bases and J by 3 bases. The CDR3 runs 18 residues. CDR3 in DNA: TGTGCCAGCAGCGGCGAGACAGGGAGCACGCGTGGGGACACTGAAGCTTTCTTT. Its translation is CASSGETGSTRGDTEAFF.

In its sample, this clonotype was seen a few times. The V gene is TRBV29-1, the J gene TRBJ1-4, with TRBD1 matching 9 bases. The length of the CDR3 is 16 residues. Germline loops: CDR1 SQVTM, CDR2 ANQGSEA. J lost 3 bases, V lost 6 bases, and 11 bases had no gene match. For the CDR3, the DNA is TGCAGCGTGAAAACCGGGACAGGGTCGCCTAATGAAAAACTGTTTTTT. It specifies CSVKTGTGSPNEKLFF.

The V and J genes are TRBV6-5 and TRBJ2-5; 12 positions agree with TRBD2. The CDR3 runs to 14 residues. Germline CDR1 MNHEY, CDR2 SVGAGI. Germline trimming cut 6 bases from V and 5 bases from J; bases unmatched to any gene: 4. The CDR3 DNA follows: TGTGCCAGCAGGCTAGCGGGGGGGTGGGAGACCCAGTACTTC. As protein: CASRLAGGWETQYF.

The table lists this clonotype with a count of one. V and J are TRBV27 and TRBJ1-1; the D gene is possibly TRBD1 (5 bases). The V gene lost 3 bases and the J gene lost 0 bases, with 11 bases spanning the gap. This CDR3 is 15 amino acids long. CDR1 is MNHEY and CDR2 is SMNVEV in the germline V gene (reference sequence). The chain's CDR3 is CASSFQRGMNTEAFF. As DNA, the CDR3 is TGTGCCAGCAGTTTTCAGAGGGGCATGAACACTGAAGCTTTCTTT.

The table lists this clonotype with a few counts. The gene calls are TRBV24-1 and TRBJ1-2, with 9 bases lining up with TRBD1. CDR3 length: 15 amino acids. The germline gives CDR1 KGHDR, CDR2 SFDVKD. V shed 5 bases, J shed 2 bases, and the junction held 5 bases outside the gene matches. The CDR3 sequence: CATSGQGTGNYGYTF. The CDR3, as DNA: TGTGCCACCAGTGGACAAGGGACAGGGAACTATGGCTACACCTTC.

The chain links TRBV6-5 to TRBJ2-3, with TRBD2 as a possible D gene (6 bases). The CDR3 loop spans 14 amino acids. V was clipped by 7 bases and J by 4 bases, with 15 bases between them. CDR1 is MNHEY, CDR2 SVGAGI, per germline. The CDR3 sequence is CASNSGVGPDTQYF. The CDR3 DNA reads TGTGCCAGCAATTCGGGGGTAGGCCCAGATACGCAGTATTTT.

The chain recombines TRBV12-3 or TRBV12-4 with TRBJ1-1; possible D gene TRBD1, 6 bases. The CDR3 length is 15 residues. The V gene lost 2 bases and the J gene lost 1 base, with 11 bases spanning the gap. CDR3 sequence: CASSLQGNKNTEAFF. The CDR3 DNA is TGTGCCAGCAGTTTACAGGGGAACAAGAACACTGAAGCTTTCTTT.

A remark on this clonotype: It may be a read error: a sequence one base away is much more abundant. This sequence joins TRBV7-2 and TRBJ2-1; D is perhaps TRBD1 (5 bases). Per germline, CDR1 SGHTA and CDR2 FQGNSA. The length of the CDR3 is 14 residues. V lost 2 bases and J lost 11, with 16 bases in between. The CDR3 sequence is CASSLFIGVDKQFF. DNA of the CDR3: TGTGCCAGCAGCTTATTTATAGGGGTGGATAAGCAGTTCTTC.

This chain connects TRBV6-2 or TRBV6-3 to TRBJ2-2; 9 nucleotides agree with TRBD1. The ends lost 5 bases at V and 6 bases at J; junction bases unmatched: 7. Germline-derived CDR1 and CDR2 are MNHEY and SVGEGT. The CDR3 covers 15 residues. The CDR3 DNA sequence: TGTGCCAGCAGTCCCACAGGGGGCAGGGCCGGGGAGCTGTTTTTT. It specifies CASSPTGGRAGELFF.

This clonotype was counted only a few times. The rearrangement joins TRBV6-2 or TRBV6-3 to TRBJ2-1, with 10 positions matching TRBD2. Unmatched junction bases numbered 10, after V lost 0 bases and J lost 5 bases. Germline V gene lookup returns CDR1 MNHEY and CDR2 SVGEGT. CDR3 length: 18 residues. The CDR3 sequence is CASSYSFSGGLNDNEQFF. CDR3 DNA: TGTGCCAGCAGTTACTCGTTTAGCGGGGGGCTCAATGACAATGAGCAGTTCTTC.

This clonotype was seen a few times. The chain combines TRBV12-3 or TRBV12-4 with TRBJ2-1; the match to TRBD2 covers 10 bases. The CDR3 runs 14 residues. The ends lost 6 bases at V and 7 bases at J; junction bases unmatched: 6. CDR3 protein: CASRTLAGWNEQFF. The CDR3 DNA follows: TGTGCCAGCAGAACACTAGCGGGGTGGAATGAGCAGTTCTTC.

The rearrangement joins TRBV20-1 to TRBJ1-2; possible D gene TRBD1, 6 bases. The CDR3 has 13 amino acids. Germline V lookup: CDR1 DFQATT, CDR2 SNEGSKA (reference sequence). Trimming shortened V by 6 bases and J by 7 bases, and 18 bases separated the two germline ends. The CDR3 protein is CSAPGGARSGYTF. Written as DNA, the CDR3 is TGCAGTGCCCCTGGGGGGGCGCGAAGTGGCTACACCTTC.

In its sample, this clonotype was seen many times. The V and J genes are TRBV7-9 and TRBJ1-4, with D unresolved. This CDR3 region has 15 residues. CDR1 and CDR2 from the germline V gene are SEHNR and FQNEAQ (reference sequence). V lost 5 bases, J lost 0 bases, and 10 bases lay in between. This CDR3 reads CASSDNKATNEKLFF. In nucleotides, the CDR3 is TGTGCCAGCAGCGACAACAAAGCAACTAATGAAAAACTGTTTTTT.

A few counts support this clonotype. The chain recombines TRBV19 with TRBJ1-5; 7 positions match TRBD1. With 3 bases clipped from V and 4 bases from J, the junction kept 18 bases outside the gene matches. The germline CDR1 and CDR2 sequences are LNHDA and SQIVND (reference sequence). CDR3 size: 19 residues. The DNA for the CDR3 is TGTGCCAGTAGTATTACGAGACAGGGCCGATCAGCCCGTAATCAGCCCCAGCATTTT. Amino acids: CASSITRQGRSARNQPQHF.

J is TRBJ2-3 and V is TRBV19, with D perhaps TRBD1 (6 bases). V gave up 4 bases and J gave up 0 bases, with 11 bases separating them. CDR3 length: 15 residues. The germline gives CDR1 LNHDA, CDR2 SQIVND (reference sequence). In DNA form, the CDR3 reads TGTGCCAGTAGTAACTACAGGGTCAGCACAGATACGCAGTATTTT. It translates to CASSNYRVSTDTQYF.

The chain has TRBV15 and TRBJ1-5, with TRBD1 as a possible D gene (5 bases). Trimming took off 1 base at V and 3 bases at J, with 13 bases between the two ends. The CDR3 extends over 16 amino acids. Germline V gives CDR1 LNHNV, CDR2 YYDKDF (reference sequence). CDR3 coding DNA: TGTGCCACCAGCAGAGGAGGGACCCCCACCAATCAGCCCCAGCATTTT. Translation gives CATSRGGTPTNQPQHF.

The chain couples TRBV6-2 or TRBV6-3 to TRBJ2-1; 10 bases line up with TRBD2. The CDR3 loop spans 16 amino acids. Germline CDR1 MNHEY, CDR2 SVGEGT. V trimming: 6 bases; J trimming: 9 bases; junction bases outside the gene matches: 14. CDR3 sequence reads: CASSPFSGGQHGEQFF. Written as DNA, the CDR3 is TGTGCCAGCAGCCCGTTTAGCGGGGGGCAACACGGTGAGCAGTTCTTC.

This clonotype was counted only a few times. The chain carries TRBV20-1 and TRBJ2-7; 12 bases align to TRBD2. The CDR3 contains 14 residues. Germline V gene lookup returns CDR1 DFQATT and CDR2 SNEGSKA (reference sequence). Trimming cost V 6 bases and J 2 bases; bases outside gene matches: 5. CDR3 in DNA: TGCAGTGCCCTACTAGCGGGGGGCACCTACGAGCAGTACTTC. As protein: CSALLAGGTYEQYF.

The chain links TRBV15 to TRBJ1-1; TRBD1 aligns across 8 bases. Germline assignment: CDR1 LNHNV and CDR2 YYDKDF (reference sequence). Trimming at V came to 0 bases and at J to 5 bases, leaving 5 bases not matched to a gene. This CDR3 has 15 amino acids. The DNA of the CDR3 is TGTGCCACCAGCAGAGACGACAGGGGAGTTACTGAAGCTTTCTTT. This gives the protein CATSRDDRGVTEAFF.

The V and J genes are TRBV9 and TRBJ2-2; 10 nucleotides agree with TRBD2. The CDR3 has 18 residues. V was clipped by 1 base and J by 2 bases; unmatched bases: 8. CDR1 and CDR2 (germline): SGDLS, YYNGEE. This CDR3 reads CASSVPSGGRTNTGELFF. CDR3 DNA sequence: TGTGCCAGCAGCGTACCTAGCGGGGGCCGAACTAACACCGGGGAGCTGTTTTTT.

Many counts were recorded for this clonotype. This rearrangement joins TRBV5-6 to TRBJ2-7; D gene unclear. Trimming cost V 0 bases and J 1 base, with 14 bases left between them. CDR1 and CDR2 (germline): SGHDT, YYEEEE. The CDR3 is 16 amino acids. This chain's CDR3 is CASSLGTEILSYEQYF. CDR3 DNA sequence: TGTGCCAGCAGCTTGGGGACGGAAATTCTGTCCTACGAGCAGTACTTC.

This clonotype has only a few counts. V and J are TRBV7-6 and TRBJ2-7, with unresolved D. V shed 3 bases and J shed 1 base, with 10 bases lying between them. This CDR3 is 14 amino acids long. Germline CDR1 is SGHVS and CDR2 is FNYEAQ. The CDR3 region is CASSLTAQSYEQYF. The CDR3 DNA sequence: TGTGCCAGCAGCTTGACGGCACAATCCTACGAGCAGTACTTC.

This clonotype was counted only a few times. V is TRBV5-5 and J is TRBJ1-3, with D hard to call. Trimming removed 4 bases at V and 0 bases at J, with 17 bases between. CDR1 and CDR2 from the germline V gene are SGHKS and YYEKEE (reference sequence). The CDR3 sequence is 17 residues long. The CDR3 reads CASSPRPIGNSGNTIYF. CDR3 sequence (DNA): TGTGCCAGCAGCCCTCGCCCAATAGGTAACTCTGGAAACACCATATATTTT.